This T cell receptor (beta chain) was observed in a study of blood T cell repertoires in COVID-19. Study details: Material from acute and convalescent COVID-19 was sourced from the United States, Italy and Spain. T cells, B-cell-depleted T cells, or PBMCs supplied cDNA or gDNA.

Enrollment of patients from Seattle took place during active infection, with longitudinal follow-up. In the authors' methods: Amplified reference gene primers provided the basis for estimating nucleated cell counts. Assay used: immunoSEQ multiplex PCR; TCRdb lists only in-frame clones, some missing. The DNA was the basis for D and trimming; V, J and clone size are from that table. The sample contains approximately 160,000 clones, 93% of which appear only once. This CDR3 has 15 amino acids. Germline V gene data show CDR1 as MNHEY and CDR2 as SVGAGI. V was shortened by 10 bases and J by 0 bases, with 15 bases between the two germline ends.

The genes are TRBV6-5 and TRBJ1-4; D perhaps matches TRBD1 (5 bases). The specimen sequenced was peripheral blood. This clonotype was obtained from a woman aged 60-70 years with COVID-19, enrolled during active disease. The CDR3 reads CATSEGTATNEKLFF. CDR3 nucleotide sequence: TGTGCCACCTCGGAGGGGACCGCAACTAATGAAAAACTGTTTTTT.